This TCR beta chain comes out of a study of control samples from healthy donors and cancer patients. Germline CDR1 and CDR2: GTSNPN and SVGIG (reference sequence). V lost 1 base and J 0 bases, leaving 6 bases between the germline ends. The CDR3 is 13 residues long. Method: immunoSEQ multiplex PCR; TCRdb's copy keeps in-frame clones and lacks some. The sample has about 120,000 clones, roughly 93% seen once. The sequence was collected from a young man in good health. The sequenced material came from blood. This sequence joins TRBV30 and TRBJ1-1; D not resolved. The CDR3 reads CAWSDAMNTEAFF. The CDR3 bases are TGTGCCTGGAGTGACGCCATGAACACTGAAGCTTTCTTT. Full variable domain (remainder filled in from reference TRBV30 and TRBJ1-1): SQTIHQWPATLVQPVGSPLSLECTVEGTSNPNLYWYRQAAGRGLQLLFYSVGIGQISSEVPQNLSASRPQDRQFILSSKKLLLSDSGFYLCAWSDAMNTEAFFGQGTRLTVV.